These 21 T cell receptor beta chains originate from one sample sequenced in a study of cytomegalovirus exposure and HLA in healthy donors. PCR was performed using 60 Vbeta and 13 Jbeta primers. Method: immunoSEQ multiplex PCR; TCRdb's copy keeps in-frame clones and lacks some. The data contain 200,000 to 250,000 clones, under 90% of them singletons. Sequencing was performed on PBMCs. The receptors originated from a human donor in good health.

This rearrangement joins TRBV28 to TRBJ1-4; no definite D call. V lost 6 bases, J lost 3 bases, and 14 bases lay in between. Per germline, CDR1 MDHEN and CDR2 SYDVKM. The CDR3 sequence is 15 residues long. CDR3 DNA sequence: TGTGCCAGCAGCCCCGCGGCAGCTTCTAATGAAAAACTGTTTTTT. It is translated as CASSPAAASNEKLFF.

This clone was detected a few times. This chain uses TRBV28 with TRBJ2-3; D not certain. Trimming took 6 bases from V and 1 from J, leaving 11 bases between them. The CDR3 totals 14 residues. In germline, CDR1 is MDHEN, CDR2 SYDVKM. CDR3 DNA: TGTGCCAGCAGCCCCTCCTACGGCACAGATACGCAGTATTTT. Its translation: CASSPSYGTDTQYF.

The CDR3 sequence is CATRSSLSGNTIYF. DNA for the CDR3: TGTGCCACCCGGAGTTCCCTCTCTGGAAACACCATATATTTT. V usage is TRBV28 and J usage is TRBJ1-3; D unclear. Deletions cut 10 bases from V and 0 bases from J, with 13 bases between. This CDR3 has 14 amino acids. Germline V gives CDR1 MDHEN, CDR2 SYDVKM.

CDR3: CASSGETTEAFF. CDR3 in DNA: TGTGCCAGTTCTGGGGAGACCACTGAAGCTTTCTTT. The chain is built from TRBV19 and TRBJ1-1, with unresolved D. Trimming cost V 8 bases and J 4 bases, with 11 bases left between them. This CDR3 comprises 12 residues. CDR1 LNHDA and CDR2 SQIVND come from the germline V gene (reference sequence). The whole variable domain, filled in from reference TRBV19 and TRBJ1-1, reads DGGITQSPKYLFRKEGQNVTLSCEQNLNHDAMYWYRQDPGQGLRLIYYSQIVNDFQKGDIAEGYSVSREKKESFPLTVTSAQKNPTAFYLCASSGETTEAFFGQGTRLTVV.

The rearrangement joins TRBV29-1 to TRBJ1-2; D is unresolved. Trimming left V 4 bases short and J 10 bases short, with 13 bases between. Germline-derived CDR1 and CDR2 are SQVTM and ANQGSEA. CDR3 length equals 11 residues. CDR3 in amino acids: CSVVTGRYYTF. The CDR3 DNA is TGCAGCGTTGTGACCGGGAGATACTACACCTTC.

The chain is built from TRBV28 and TRBJ1-1; 7 bases agree with TRBD1. V shed 6 bases and J 3 bases; nucleotides not matched to a gene: 4. Germline values: CDR1 MDHEN, CDR2 SYDVKM. The CDR3 runs to 13 residues. CDR3 protein: CASSLDRYTEAFF. CDR3 nucleotide sequence: TGTGCCAGCAGCTTGGACAGGTACACTGAAGCTTTCTTT.

This sequence joins TRBV5-6 and TRBJ2-1; perhaps TRBD1 as D (6 bases). CDR3 size: 16 residues. The V end was cut by 2 bases, the J end by 5 bases, with 17 bases between. In germline, CDR1 is SGHDT, CDR2 YYEEEE. The CDR3 nucleotides read TGTGCCAGCAGCTTTTGGCTAACAGGGTCCCACAATGAGCAGTTCTTC. It translates to CASSFWLTGSHNEQFF.

V and J are TRBV2 and TRBJ2-2, with D maybe TRBD1 (6 bases). Trimming removed 7 bases at V and 7 bases at J, with 16 bases between. The CDR3 runs to 14 residues. CDR1 and CDR2 (germline): SNHLY, FYNNEI. CDR3 sequence (DNA): TGTGCCAGCATCCCACAGGGTACCTACGGGGAGCTGTTTTTT. Translating gives CASIPQGTYGELFF.

The V and J genes are TRBV11-2 and TRBJ2-7; D may be TRBD2 (6 bases). CDR3 length: 15 residues. The V gene lost 5 bases and the J gene lost 3 bases, with 17 bases spanning the gap. Looked up from germline, CDR1 is SGHAT and CDR2 is FQNNGV. Here the CDR3 DNA reads TGTGCCAGCAGCCCGGGGGATGTCCCATTCTACGAGCAGTACTTC. Translating it yields CASSPGDVPFYEQYF.

The chain joins TRBV28 to TRBJ2-6; possibly TRBD2 for D (6 bases). The germline V gene encodes CDR1 MDHEN and CDR2 SYDVKM. V was pared by 2 bases and J by 4 bases, with 21 bases between. There are 19 residues in the CDR3. The CDR3 DNA is TGTGCCAGCAGTTTAATCAGCGGGCCATACCCCACAGGGGCCAACGTCCTGACTTTC. Amino acids: CASSLISGPYPTGANVLTF.

This rearrangement joins TRBV9 to TRBJ2-1; D perhaps matches TRBD2 (7 bases). The ends were cut back, 4 bases at V and 5 bases at J, with 13 bases in the middle. CDR1 and CDR2 (germline): SGDLS, YYNGEE. This CDR3 region has 14 residues. In nucleotides, the CDR3 is TGTGCCAGCAGCAGAGGGGGGGACCACAATGAGCAGTTCTTC. Residues: CASSRGGDHNEQFF. The full variable domain, its missing parts supplied by reference TRBV9 and TRBJ2-1, is DSGVTQTPKHLITATGQRVTLRCSPRSGDLSVYWYQQSLDQGLQFLIQYYNGEERAKGNILERFSAQQFPDLHSELNLSSLELGDSALYFCASSRGGDHNEQFFGPGTRLTVL.

V and J are TRBV13 and TRBJ1-2, with D maybe TRBD1 (6 bases). There are 15 residues in the CDR3. Germline assignment: CDR1 PRHDT and CDR2 FYEKMQ (reference sequence). V lost 5 bases, J lost 8 bases, and 21 bases lay in between. The chain's CDR3 is CASSLLQGRWVGYTF. CDR3 nucleotide sequence: TGTGCCAGCAGCCTACTCCAGGGGCGATGGGTCGGCTACACCTTC.

J is TRBJ1-4 and V is TRBV19; a possible D gene is TRBD1 (6 bases). The CDR3 runs 13 residues. From germline, CDR1 is LNHDA and CDR2 SQIVND (reference sequence). The V and J ends lost 9 bases and 7 bases respectively, with 15 bases between them. The CDR3 region has the DNA TGTGCCAGCCGTACAGGGACCGCTGAAAAACTGTTTTTT. As protein: CASRTGTAEKLFF.

J is TRBJ1-6 and V is TRBV5-4; 10 bases align to TRBD1. After removal of 4 bases from V and 8 bases from J, the junction contained 6 bases not matched to a gene. Per germline, CDR1 SGHNT and CDR2 YYREEE (reference sequence). The CDR3 is made up of 15 amino acids. The CDR3 protein is CASSESGTGDSPLHF. Here the CDR3 DNA reads TGTGCCAGCAGCGAATCCGGGACAGGGGATTCACCCCTCCACTTT.

The chain couples TRBV30 to TRBJ2-7; 7 bases are shared with TRBD2. The ends lost 0 bases at V and 5 bases at J; junction bases unmatched: 10. The germline V gene encodes CDR1 GTSNPN and CDR2 SVGIG (reference sequence). CDR3 length: 15 amino acids. The CDR3 nucleotides are TGTGCCTGGAGTGTAGCAGGACCGGGGGGTGACGAGCAGTACTTC. Residues: CAWSVAGPGGDEQYF.

The chain employs TRBV5-4 and TRBJ2-1; D unresolved. V lost 0 bases, J lost 8 bases, and 12 bases lay in between. Per germline, CDR1 SGHNT and CDR2 YYREEE (reference sequence). The CDR3 length is 14 residues. CDR3 residues: CASSLARLEDEQFF. CDR3 coding DNA: TGTGCCAGCAGCTTGGCTAGGTTAGAGGATGAGCAGTTCTTC. Full variable domain (outside the CDR3, taken from reference TRBV5-4 and TRBJ2-1): ETGVTQSPTHLIKTRGQQVTLRCSSQSGHNTVSWYQQALGQGPQFIFQYYREEENGRGNFPPRFSGLQFPNYSSELNVNALELDDSALYLCASSLARLEDEQFFGPGTRLTVL.

The rearrangement links TRBV19 to TRBJ2-7; TRBD1 agrees at 9 bases. With 5 bases clipped from V and 2 bases from J, the junction kept 7 bases outside the gene matches. Germline V gives CDR1 LNHDA, CDR2 SQIVND (reference sequence). This CDR3 is 15 amino acids long. The CDR3 reads CASSPRTGATYEQYF. The CDR3 nucleotides are TGTGCCAGTAGTCCCCGGACAGGGGCGACCTACGAGCAGTACTTC.

The gene calls are TRBV28 and TRBJ2-7, with 13 bases matching TRBD2. Germline CDR1 reads MDHEN; CDR2 reads SYDVKM. This CDR3 is 17 amino acids long. The ends lost 6 bases at V and 6 bases at J; junction bases unmatched: 14. CDR3 amino acids: CASSPTRGTSGNIEQYF. The CDR3 DNA is TGTGCCAGCAGCCCGACCCGGGGGACTAGCGGGAATATCGAGCAGTACTTC. The full variable domain, completed using reference TRBV28 and TRBJ2-7, is DVKVTQSSRYLVKRTGEKVFLECVQDMDHENMFWYRQDPGLGLRLIYFSYDVKMKEKGDIPEGYSVSREKKERFSLILESASTNQTSMYLCASSPTRGTSGNIEQYFGPGTRLTVT.

The chain employs TRBV28 and TRBJ2-3, with 8 bases lining up with TRBD1. Germline V gene sequence: CDR1 MDHEN, CDR2 SYDVKM. V trimming: 5 bases; J trimming: 2 bases; junction bases outside the gene matches: 9. The CDR3 spans 16 residues. The CDR3 coding sequence is TGTGCCAGCAGTGGGGGGTGGGACAGGAACACAGATACGCAGTATTTT. This codes for CASSGGWDRNTDTQYF.

The chain employs TRBV7-6 and TRBJ2-1, with 15 bases identical to TRBD2. Trimming at V came to 2 bases and at J to 12 bases, leaving 14 bases not matched to a gene. Germline V lookup: CDR1 SGHVS, CDR2 FNYEAQ. The CDR3 contains 18 residues. The CDR3 is CASSLSVYGLAGGEGQFF. The CDR3 region has the DNA TGTGCCAGCAGCTTATCTGTATACGGACTAGCGGGAGGGGAGGGGCAGTTCTTC.

This sequence joins TRBV4-1 and TRBJ2-5; 9 bases are shared with TRBD2. The CDR3 is made up of 16 amino acids. Germline V CDR1 and CDR2: MGHRA, YSYEKL. Losses at the gene ends were 7 bases for V and 2 bases for J; bases not matched to a gene: 11. In DNA, the CDR3 is TGCGCCAGCACCAGGTTGGCTAGCGGGAAGCAAGAGACCCAGTACTTC. Its protein product is CASTRLASGKQETQYF.